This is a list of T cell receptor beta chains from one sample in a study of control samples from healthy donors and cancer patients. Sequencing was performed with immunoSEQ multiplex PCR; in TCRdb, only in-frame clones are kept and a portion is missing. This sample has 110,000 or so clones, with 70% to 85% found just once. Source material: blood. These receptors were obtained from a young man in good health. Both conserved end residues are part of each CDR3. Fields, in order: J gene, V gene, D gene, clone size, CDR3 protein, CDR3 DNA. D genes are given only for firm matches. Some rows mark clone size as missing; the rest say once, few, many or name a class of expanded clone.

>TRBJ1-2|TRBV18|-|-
CASSPLGGDYGYTF
TGTGCCAGCTCACCGCTCGGCGGTGACTATGGCTACACCTTC
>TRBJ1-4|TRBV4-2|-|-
CASSQGQWEKLFF
TGTGCCAGCAGCCAAGGACAATGGGAAAAACTGTTTTTT
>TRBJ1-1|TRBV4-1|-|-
CASSQVSEAFF
TGCGCCAGCAGCCAAGTCTCTGAAGCTTTCTTT
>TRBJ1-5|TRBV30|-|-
CAVGSGNQPQHF
TGTGCCGTGGGTTCAGGCAATCAGCCCCAGCATTTT
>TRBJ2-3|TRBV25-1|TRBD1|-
CASSQGQGSTDTQYF
TGTGCCAGCAGCCAAGGACAGGGTAGCACAGATACGCAGTATTTT
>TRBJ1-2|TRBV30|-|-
CAWFLNSRDYGYTF
TGTGCCTGGTTCCTAAACAGCCGGGACTATGGCTACACCTTC
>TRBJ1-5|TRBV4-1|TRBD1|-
CASSHPGQNQPQHF
TGCGCCAGCAGCCACCCGGGACAGAATCAGCCCCAGCATTTT
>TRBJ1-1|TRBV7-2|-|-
CASSLVGGNTEAFF
TGTGCCAGCAGCTTAGTGGGGGGGAACACTGAAGCTTTCTTT
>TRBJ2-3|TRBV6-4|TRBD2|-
CASSDSSGGADTQYF
TGTGCCAGCAGTGACTCTAGCGGGGGGGCGGATACGCAGTATTTT
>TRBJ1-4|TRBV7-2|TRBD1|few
CASSPGTGTQKLFF
TGTGCCAGCAGTCCCGGGACAGGGACTCAAAAACTGTTTTTT
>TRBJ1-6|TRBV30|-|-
CAWSRADSFNSPLHF
TGTGCCTGGAGTCGAGCCGACAGCTTTAATTCACCCCTCCACTTT
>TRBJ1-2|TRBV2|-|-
CASGGAGYGYTF
TGTGCCAGCGGGGGGGCTGGCTATGGCTACACCTTC
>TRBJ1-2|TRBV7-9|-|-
CASSLRYLGGYTF
TGTGCCAGCAGCTTGAGATATCTAGGGGGCTACACCTTC
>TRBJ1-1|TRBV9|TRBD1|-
CASSVSLGQGDLGEAFF
TGTGCCAGCAGCGTTTCGCTGGGACAGGGGGATCTTGGTGAAGCTTTCTTT
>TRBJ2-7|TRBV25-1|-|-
CASSHVGENYEQYF
TGTGCCAGCAGCCATGTAGGGGAAAACTACGAGCAGTACTTC
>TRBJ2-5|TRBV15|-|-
CATSRSWTAQETQYF
TGTGCCACCAGCAGATCTTGGACAGCTCAAGAGACCCAGTACTTC
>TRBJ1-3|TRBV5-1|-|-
CASSSGLWDTIYF
TGCGCCAGCAGCTCGGGACTCTGGGACACCATATATTTT
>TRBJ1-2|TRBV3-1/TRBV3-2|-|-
CASSQDTWGRNYGYTF
TGTGCCAGCAGCCAAGATACTTGGGGGCGTAACTATGGCTACACCTTC
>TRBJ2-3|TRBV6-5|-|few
CASTKLGGTTDTQYF
TGTGCCAGCACTAAGTTAGGTGGAACCACAGATACGCAGTATTTT
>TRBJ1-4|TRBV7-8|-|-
CASSPQTGVRGTNEKLFF
TGTGCCAGCAGCCCCCAAACGGGTGTTCGGGGGACTAATGAAAAACTGTTTTTT
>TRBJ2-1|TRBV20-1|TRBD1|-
CSASGTGGFSYNEQFF
TGCAGTGCTAGTGGTACAGGGGGCTTTTCCTACAATGAGCAGTTCTTC
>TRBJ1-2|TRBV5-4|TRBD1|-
CASSQPDRASYGYTF
TGTGCCAGCAGTCAGCCTGACAGGGCGAGCTATGGCTACACCTTC
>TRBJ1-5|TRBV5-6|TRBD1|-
CASSSEKQQGKPQHF
TGTGCCAGCAGCTCGGAAAAACAACAGGGGAAGCCCCAGCATTTT
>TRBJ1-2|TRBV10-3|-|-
CAISEGARYGYTF
TGTGCCATCAGTGAGGGGGCTCGCTATGGCTACACCTTC
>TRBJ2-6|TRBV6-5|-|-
CASSYGESGANVLTF
TGTGCCAGCAGTTACGGGGAGTCTGGGGCCAACGTCCTGACTTTC
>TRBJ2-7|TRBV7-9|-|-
CASSLIPGVGSYEQYF
TGTGCCAGCAGCTTAATTCCAGGGGTTGGGTCCTACGAGCAGTACTTC
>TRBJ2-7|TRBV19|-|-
CASSIRDRPHEQYF
TGTGCCAGTAGTATACGGGACCGCCCTCACGAGCAGTACTTC
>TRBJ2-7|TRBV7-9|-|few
CASSPPDSYEQYF
TGTGCCAGCAGCCCCCCCGACTCTTACGAGCAGTACTTC
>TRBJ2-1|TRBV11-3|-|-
CASSLSLANNEQFF
TGTGCCAGCAGCTTAAGCCTAGCGAACAATGAGCAGTTCTTC
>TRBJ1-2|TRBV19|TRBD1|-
CASSPQGGQGATYGYTF
TGTGCCAGTAGTCCCCAAGGTGGGCAGGGGGCGACCTATGGCTACACCTTC
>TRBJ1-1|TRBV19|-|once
CASSSEGRRGTEAFF
TGTGCCAGTAGTAGCGAGGGCAGAAGAGGGACTGAAGCTTTCTTT
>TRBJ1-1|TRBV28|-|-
CASSSQGNTEAFF
TGTGCCAGCAGTTCACAGGGTAACACTGAAGCTTTCTTT
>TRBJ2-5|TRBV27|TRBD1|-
CASSLGTDRRRQETQYF
TGTGCCAGCAGTTTGGGAACGGACAGGAGGCGGCAAGAGACCCAGTACTTC
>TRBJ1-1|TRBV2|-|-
CASSETFSRRVVAEAFF
TGTGCCAGCAGTGAAACTTTTAGTCGACGGGTAGTCGCTGAAGCTTTCTTT
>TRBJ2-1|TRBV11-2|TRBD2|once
CASSLTSGGAHNEQFF
TGTGCCAGCAGCTTGACTAGCGGGGGGGCCCACAATGAGCAGTTCTTC
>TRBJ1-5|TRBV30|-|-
CAWSVQGSGNQPQHF
TGTGCCTGGAGTGTACAGGGATCGGGCAATCAGCCCCAGCATTTT
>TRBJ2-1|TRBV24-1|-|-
CATSGPGGQSNEQFF
TGTGCCACCAGTGGCCCGGGCGGACAGTCCAATGAGCAGTTCTTC
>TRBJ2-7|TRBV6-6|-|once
CASSYAFLYEQYF
TGTGCCAGCAGTTACGCGTTTCTCTACGAGCAGTACTTC
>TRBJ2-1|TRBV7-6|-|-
CASSSISGHEQFF
TGTGCCAGCAGCTCGATCAGCGGGCATGAGCAGTTCTTC
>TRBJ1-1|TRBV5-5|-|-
CASSFGGLRNTEAFF
TGTGCCAGCAGCTTCGGTGGACTGAGAAACACTGAAGCTTTCTTT
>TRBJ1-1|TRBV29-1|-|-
CSVLVWEGMNTEAFF
TGCAGCGTTCTTGTATGGGAGGGGATGAACACTGAAGCTTTCTTT
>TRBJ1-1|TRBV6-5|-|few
CASKFVDTEAFF
TGTGCCAGCAAGTTCGTGGACACTGAAGCTTTCTTT
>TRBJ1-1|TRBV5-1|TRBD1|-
CASSRARTGNEAFF
TGCGCCAGCAGCAGGGCCAGGACAGGGAATGAAGCTTTCTTT
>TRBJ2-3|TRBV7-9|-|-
CASRPGGTDTQYF
TGTGCCAGCAGGCCTGGGGGCACAGATACGCAGTATTTT
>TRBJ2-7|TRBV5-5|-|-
CASSLGVYEQYF
TGTGCCAGCAGCTTGGGCGTGTACGAGCAGTACTTC
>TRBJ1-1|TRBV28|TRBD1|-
CASSRRDRSNTEAFF
TGTGCCAGCAGCCGCCGGGACAGGAGTAACACTGAAGCTTTCTTT
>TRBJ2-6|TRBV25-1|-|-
CASSGPESRSSGANVLTF
TGTGCCAGCAGTGGTCCCGAGTCTAGGTCATCTGGGGCCAACGTCCTGACTTTC
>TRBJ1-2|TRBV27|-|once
CASREPGRNYGYTF
TGTGCCAGCAGAGAACCCGGACGGAACTATGGCTACACCTTC
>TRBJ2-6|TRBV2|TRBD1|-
CASITTGSPGANVLTF
TGTGCCAGCATCACGACAGGGAGCCCTGGGGCCAACGTCCTGACTTTC
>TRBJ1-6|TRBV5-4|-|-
CASSPGTIPNSPLHF
TGTGCCAGCAGCCCCGGGACTATACCTAATTCACCCCTCCACTTT